This T cell receptor (beta chain) was sequenced during a study of blood T cells in healthy people across ages. Through a sample-barcoded 5' primer and a J-beta primer mix, a second PCR was run for about 6 to 11 cycles. TCRdb redid the calling of the 5' RACE reads with MiXCR, one entry per CDR3 protein. The top ten clones hold approximately 17% of a sample with more than 800,000 distinct CDR3 sequences, under 55% of them seen once. CDR3 length: 16 residues. Germline V gene data show CDR1 as LGHNA and CDR2 as YNFKEQ. This receptor was taken from an older woman in good health. This chain joins TRBV4-2 and TRBJ2-4, with 11 bases matching TRBD2. The J call is uncertain, as TRBJ2-7 better fits the DNA end. Sequencing was carried out using blood. The CDR3 loop is CASSRTSSGRIHEQYF. For the CDR3, the DNA is TGTGCCAGCAGCCGTACTTCTAGCGGGAGGATCCACGAGCAGTACTTC.